The 21 T cell receptor beta chains below were found in one sample sequenced in a study of identical twins. TCRdb reprocessed the 5' RACE reads with MiXCR, giving one entry per CDR3 protein. The sample shows under 250,000 distinct CDR3 sequences, approximately 7.3% of them seen only once. In addition, the sample was reused for a study of yellow fever vaccine responses in identical twins.

Material for sequencing was CD8+ T cells sorted from blood. The receptors were gathered from a woman between 18 and 29 years old in good health.

The sample holds many counts of this clonotype. The chain combines TRBV24-1 with TRBJ1-1; D unclear. This CDR3 comprises 12 residues. Trimming removed 5 bases from V and 1 base from J, with 4 bases in between. The germline V gene has CDR1 KGHDR and CDR2 SFDVKD. This chain's CDR3 is CATSAGNTEAFF. CDR3 DNA: TGTGCCACCAGTGCCGGGAACACTGAAGCTTTCTTT.

This clonotype was counted ten times or more. The chain employs TRBV4-2 and TRBJ2-3; D gene ambiguous. CDR1 is LGHNA and CDR2 is YNFKEQ in the germline V gene. CDR3 length: 15 residues. V was pared by 0 bases and J by 5 bases, with 12 bases between. The CDR3 DNA sequence: TGTGCCAGCAGCCAAGAGCACCTCCGGCAAGATACGCAGTATTTT. Its translation: CASSQEHLRQDTQYF.

This clonotype has just a few counts. The V gene is TRBV14, the J gene TRBJ1-1; a possible D gene is TRBD1 (5 bases). CDR1 and CDR2 from the germline V gene are SGHDN and FVKESK. The CDR3 covers 15 residues. V was pared by 1 base and J by 6 bases, with 15 bases between. CDR3: CASSQGGAGWAEAFF. For the CDR3, the DNA is TGTGCCAGCAGCCAAGGGGGCGCAGGGTGGGCTGAAGCTTTCTTT. Filled out from reference TRBV14 and TRBJ1-1, the complete variable domain reads EAGVTQFPSHSVIEKGQTVTLRCDPISGHDNLYWYRRVMGKEIKFLLHFVKESKQDESGMPNNRFLAERTGGTYSTLKVQPAELEDSGVYFCASSQGGAGWAEAFFGQGTRLTVV.

This clonotype has at least ten counts. J is TRBJ2-1 and V is TRBV7-9, with TRBD2 matching over 8 bases. The CDR3 covers 16 residues. Germline trimming cut 7 bases from V and 7 bases from J; bases unmatched to any gene: 15. Germline V lookup: CDR1 SEHNR, CDR2 FQNEAQ (reference sequence). The DNA of the CDR3 is TGTGCCAGCAAACCTCAAAGTAGCGGGAAGGGGAATGAGCAGTTCTTC. Translating it yields CASKPQSSGKGNEQFF.

V and J are TRBV2 and TRBJ1-1; D gene unclear. Trimming cost V 3 bases and J 0 bases, with 8 bases left between them. The germline CDR1 and CDR2 sequences are SNHLY and FYNNEI. The CDR3 runs to 14 residues. This CDR3 is CASSESKVNTEAFF. CDR3 bases: TGTGCCAGCAGTGAGTCCAAGGTGAACACTGAAGCTTTCTTT.

This clonotype occurred many times. This chain uses TRBV27 with TRBJ2-1; 7 bases are a match to TRBD1. The germline CDR1 and CDR2 sequences are MNHEY and SMNVEV (reference sequence). V shed 2 bases, J shed 4 bases, and the junction held 5 bases outside the gene matches. The CDR3 runs to 15 residues. In nucleotides, the CDR3 is TGTGCCAGCAGTTTAGTAGGGGGCTCTTACAATGAGCAGTTCTTC. The encoded protein is CASSLVGGSYNEQFF.

The J gene is TRBJ2-5, the V gene TRBV27; the D gene is possibly TRBD1 (6 bases). Germline loops: CDR1 MNHEY, CDR2 SMNVEV (reference sequence). The CDR3 consists of 14 residues. V gave up 2 bases and J gave up 5 bases, with 12 bases separating them. In DNA form, the CDR3 reads TGTGCCAGCAGTTTAAACAGGGCCACGGAGACCCAGTACTTC. Amino acid sequence: CASSLNRATETQYF.

This clonotype was seen only a few times. The chain combines TRBV12-3 or TRBV12-4 with TRBJ1-1, with D uncertain. The V end lost 0 bases, the J end lost 0 bases, and 11 bases lay between the germline ends. The CDR3 has 16 residues. This CDR3 is CASSLARAALNTEAFF. CDR3 coding DNA: TGTGCCAGCAGTTTAGCGCGGGCGGCGTTGAACACTGAAGCTTTCTTT.

This clonotype was detected a few times. The V and J genes are TRBV7-9 and TRBJ2-1, with D unclear. V lost 1 base and J 9 bases, leaving 13 bases between the germline ends. Per the germline V gene, CDR1 is SEHNR and CDR2 is FQNEAQ (reference sequence). The CDR3 is made up of 14 amino acids. The CDR3 DNA sequence: TGTGCCAGCAGCTTAGTGAGTGGCGTTCCTGAGCAGTTCTTC. It encodes CASSLVSGVPEQFF.

This clonotype was seen repeatedly, ten times or more. The chain carries TRBV29-1 and TRBJ2-1, with 10 bases aligning to TRBD2. V lost 4 bases to trimming and J lost 7 bases; unmatched junction nucleotides: 7. CDR1 SQVTM and CDR2 ANQGSEA come from the germline V gene. The CDR3 totals 14 residues. This CDR3 is CSVGASGSLNEQFF. As DNA, the CDR3 is TGCAGCGTTGGGGCTAGCGGGAGCCTGAATGAGCAGTTCTTC.

This clonotype appeared a few times. The CDR3 DNA is TGTGCCAGCAGTCCGGGACAGGGAAGATTCCCCAGTGAAAAACTGTTTTTT. Its translation is CASSPGQGRFPSEKLFF. The chain couples TRBV12-3 or TRBV12-4 to TRBJ1-4; 9 nucleotides agree with TRBD1. This CDR3 is built from 17 residues. The V segment lost 5 bases and the J segment 7 bases; nucleotides outside the gene matches: 14.

This clonotype occurred a few times. The V call is TRBV7-9, the J call TRBJ2-1; D call uncertain. CDR1 and CDR2 from the germline V gene are SEHNR and FQNEAQ (reference sequence). Trimming cost V 7 bases and J 8 bases, with 15 bases left between them. CDR3 length: 13 amino acids. The CDR3 nucleotides read TGTGCCAGCAACCATGTGGGATATGATGAGCAGTTCTTC. It is translated as CASNHVGYDEQFF. The full variable domain, in which reference TRBV7-9 and TRBJ2-1 provide the parts outside the CDR3, is DTGVSQNPRHKITKRGQNVTFRCDPISEHNRLYWYRQTLGQGPEFLTYFQNEAQLEKSRLLSDRFSAERPKGSFSTLEIQRTEQGDSAMYLCASNHVGYDEQFFGPGTRLTVL.

This clonotype was found a few times. The chain couples TRBV7-2 to TRBJ2-1, with D tentatively TRBD1 (6 bases). Per the germline V gene, CDR1 is SGHTA and CDR2 is FQGNSA. CDR3 length: 15 residues. The germline V and J ends were trimmed by 6 bases and 10 bases, with 22 bases remaining between them. Here the CDR3 reads CASSPDFRGQREQFF. The CDR3 DNA reads TGTGCCAGCAGTCCTGACTTCAGGGGCCAGCGGGAGCAGTTCTTC.

This clonotype was observed many times. This sequence joins TRBV28 and TRBJ1-6; 9 nucleotides line up with TRBD1. Per germline, CDR1 MDHEN and CDR2 SYDVKM. The J segment lost 9 bases and the V segment lost 5 bases, leaving 5 bases of the junction unmatched. The CDR3 spans 14 residues. CDR3 sequence reads: CASSDRGEISPLHF. The CDR3 DNA is TGTGCCAGCAGTGACAGGGGGGAGATTTCACCCCTCCACTTT. Full variable domain (rest looked up from reference TRBV28 and TRBJ1-6): DVKVTQSSRYLVKRTGEKVFLECVQDMDHENMFWYRQDPGLGLRLIYFSYDVKMKEKGDIPEGYSVSREKKERFSLILESASTNQTSMYLCASSDRGEISPLHFGNGTRLTVT.

This clonotype was picked up many times. The gene calls are TRBV21-1 and TRBJ2-5; TRBD1 reflects the table's D call only, with no check against the DNA. TRBV21-1 is a pseudogene segment. This CDR3 region has 16 residues. The CDR3 sequence is CASSRRGDRAPGAQYF. CDR3 bases: TGTGCCAGCAGCCGCCGGGGTGACAGAGCTCCAGGGGCCCAGTACTTC.

The sample holds many counts of this clonotype. The rearrangement uses TRBV5-5 and TRBJ2-1, with D tentatively TRBD1 (6 bases). The CDR3 has 14 amino acids. V lost 2 bases, J lost 8 bases, and 14 bases lay in between. Germline CDR1 SGHKS, CDR2 YYEKEE (reference sequence). The CDR3 nucleotides are TGTGCCAGCAGCTTAGGGCAGGGGTTGGATGAGCAGTTCTTC. Its translation is CASSLGQGLDEQFF.

This clonotype came up a few times. The chain couples TRBV5-5 to TRBJ2-7; D remains unclear. Germline loops: CDR1 SGHKS, CDR2 YYEKEE (reference sequence). There are 14 residues in the CDR3. The V end lost 4 bases, the J end lost 6 bases, and 17 bases lay between the germline ends. In DNA form, the CDR3 reads TGTGCCAGCAGCCCTCAGCGTACCCTACTCGAGCAGTACTTC. Translated, it gives CASSPQRTLLEQYF.

This clonotype was detected ten times or more. V usage is TRBV12-3 or TRBV12-4 and J usage is TRBJ2-3, with TRBD2 as a possible D gene (6 bases). The CDR3 extends over 15 amino acids. Trimming cost V 5 bases and J 4 bases, with 16 bases left between them. The CDR3 DNA follows: TGTGCCAGCAGTCCGGGCGGGGCTGAGGCAGATACGCAGTATTTT. Residues: CASSPGGAEADTQYF.

This clonotype has just a few counts. The chain recombines TRBV4-1 with TRBJ2-5; 13 positions agree with TRBD2. There are 18 residues in the CDR3. Germline V gene lookup returns CDR1 MGHRA and CDR2 YSYEKL. V dropped 1 base and J dropped 1; count of bases not matched to a gene: 6. The CDR3 loop reads CASSQGLAGGHPQETQYF. CDR3 DNA: TGCGCCAGCAGCCAAGGACTAGCGGGAGGCCACCCCCAAGAGACCCAGTACTTC.

This clonotype has just a few counts. The rearrangement joins TRBV6-4 to TRBJ2-2; 8 nucleotides line up with TRBD1. The ends lost 3 bases at V and 2 bases at J; junction bases unmatched: 2. The CDR3 sequence is 15 residues long. The germline V gene has CDR1 MRHNA and CDR2 SNTAGT. CDR3 residues: CASSEGQGNTGELFF. The DNA for the CDR3 is TGTGCCAGCAGTGAAGGACAGGGAAACACCGGGGAGCTGTTTTTT.

The table lists this clonotype with a few counts. CDR3 coding DNA: TGTGCCAGCAGCGTAGAATGGAAGACTGAAGCTTTCTTT. It codes for CASSVEWKTEAFF. The V and J genes are TRBV9 and TRBJ1-1; no firm D call. The CDR3 runs 13 residues. V was trimmed by 0 bases and J by 5 bases, leaving 8 bases between them. Germline V gives CDR1 SGDLS, CDR2 YYNGEE.